This T cell receptor beta chain was retrieved from a study of OX40 agonist ivuxolimab in advanced cancers. The data were produced by immunoSEQ multiplex PCR, yet TCRdb's version contains in-frame clones alone and is incomplete. This sample yields 150,000 to 190,000 clones, of which under 95% are seen a single time; about 0.3% belongs to the top ten. Trimming stripped 4 bases from V and 0 bases from J, with 23 bases between. Germline values: CDR1 SGHRS, CDR2 YFSETQ. The CDR3 runs to 19 residues. The source is an adult with an advanced solid tumor such as melanoma, head and neck, liver or kidney cancer. The chain links TRBV5-1 to TRBJ2-1; weak D call: TRBD1 (6 bases). Sequences were derived from CD4+ or CD8+ T cells sorted from blood, sampled in a trial of the OX40 agonist ivuxolimab. DNA of the CDR3: TGCGCCAGCAGCCCATCGCGTGTAACGGGGACAAGCTCCTACAATGAGCAGTTCTTC. Protein product: CASSPSRVTGTSSYNEQFF.